This T cell receptor beta chain was profiled in a study of blood T cell repertoires in COVID-19. Across the whole study: Collection of acute and convalescent COVID-19 samples took place in the United States, Italy and Spain. Sources were T cells, B-cell-depleted T cells, or PBMCs; the material itself was cDNA or gDNA.

Original processing notes: Nucleated cell number was recorded as an estimate derived from reference gene primer amplification. Using immunoSEQ multiplex PCR, the repertoire was profiled, and TCRdb retains in-frame clones only, with some absent. That table gives V, J and clone size, and the DNA gave D and trimming. The table lists about 87,000 clones, less than 80% of them singletons, with approximately 4% in the top ten. The V end was cut by 7 bases, the J end by 8 bases, with 14 bases between. This CDR3 contains 12 residues. The germline CDR1 and CDR2 sequences are SGHTA and FQGNSA. The sample consisted of peripheral blood. The chain carries TRBV7-2 and TRBJ1-2; unclear D gene. The TCR originated in a woman aged 50 to 65 with acute or convalescent COVID-19. The DNA of the CDR3 is TGTGCCAGCACCTTGGAGGTGGGGGGCTACACCTTC. It translates to CASTLEVGGYTF.